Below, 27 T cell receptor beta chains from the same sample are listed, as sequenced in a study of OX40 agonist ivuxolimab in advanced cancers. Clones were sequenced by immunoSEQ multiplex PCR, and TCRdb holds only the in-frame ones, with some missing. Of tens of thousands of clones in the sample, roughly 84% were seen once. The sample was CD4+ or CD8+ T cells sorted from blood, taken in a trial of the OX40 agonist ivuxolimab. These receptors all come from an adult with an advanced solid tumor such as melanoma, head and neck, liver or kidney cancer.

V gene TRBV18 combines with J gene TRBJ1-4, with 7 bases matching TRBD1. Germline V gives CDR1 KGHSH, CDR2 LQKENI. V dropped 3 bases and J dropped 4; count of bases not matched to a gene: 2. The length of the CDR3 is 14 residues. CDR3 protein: CASSPGQINEKLFF. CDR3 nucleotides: TGTGCCAGCTCACCGGGACAGATTAATGAAAAACTGTTTTTT.

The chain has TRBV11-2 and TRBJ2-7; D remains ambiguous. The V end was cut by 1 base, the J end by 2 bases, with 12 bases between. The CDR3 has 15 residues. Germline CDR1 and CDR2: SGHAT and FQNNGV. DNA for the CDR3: TGTGCCAGCAGCTTAGCGCAGAACAGAGCCTACGAGCAGTACTTC. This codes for CASSLAQNRAYEQYF.

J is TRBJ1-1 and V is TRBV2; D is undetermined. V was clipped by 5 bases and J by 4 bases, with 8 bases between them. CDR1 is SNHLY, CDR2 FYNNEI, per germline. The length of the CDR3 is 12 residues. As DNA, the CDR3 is TGTGCCAGCAGTTGGAGCAGCACTGAAGCTTTCTTT. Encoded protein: CASSWSSTEAFF. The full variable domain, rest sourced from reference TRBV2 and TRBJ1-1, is EPEVTQTPSHQVTQMGQEVILRCVPISNHLYFYWYRQILGQKVEFLVSFYNNEISEKSEIFDDQFSVERPDGSNFTLKIRSTKLEDSAMYFCASSWSSTEAFFGQGTRLTVV.

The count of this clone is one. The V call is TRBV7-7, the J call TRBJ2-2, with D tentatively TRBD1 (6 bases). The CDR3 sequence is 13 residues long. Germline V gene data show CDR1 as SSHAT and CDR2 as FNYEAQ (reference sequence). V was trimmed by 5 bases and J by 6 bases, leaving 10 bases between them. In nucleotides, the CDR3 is TGTGCCAGCAGCACGACAGGTTCCGGGGAGCTGTTTTTT. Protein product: CASSTTGSGELFF.

CDR3 DNA: TGTGCCAGCAGTCCCCGGACAGGGGACAATCAGCCCCAGCATTTT. Translated: CASSPRTGDNQPQHF. The V and J genes are TRBV6-1 and TRBJ1-5; the match to TRBD1 covers 9 bases. The CDR3 has 15 residues. The junction had 5 bases not matched to a gene; V was cut back by 5 bases and J by 3 bases. CDR1 is MNHNS and CDR2 is SASEGT in the germline V gene.

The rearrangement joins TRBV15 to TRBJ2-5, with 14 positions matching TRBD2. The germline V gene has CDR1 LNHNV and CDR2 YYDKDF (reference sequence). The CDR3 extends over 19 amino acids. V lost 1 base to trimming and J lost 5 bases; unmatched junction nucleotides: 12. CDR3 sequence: CATSRGGGGTSGSRETQYF. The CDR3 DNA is TGTGCCACCAGCAGAGGAGGGGGTGGGACTAGCGGGAGTCGGGAGACCCAGTACTTC.

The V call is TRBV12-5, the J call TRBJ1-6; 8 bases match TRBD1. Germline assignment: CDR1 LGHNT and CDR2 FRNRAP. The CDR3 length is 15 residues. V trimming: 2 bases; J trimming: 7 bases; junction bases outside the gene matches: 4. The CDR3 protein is CASGLSTGGNSPLHF. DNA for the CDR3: TGTGCTAGTGGTTTGTCCACAGGGGGGAATTCACCCCTCCACTTT.

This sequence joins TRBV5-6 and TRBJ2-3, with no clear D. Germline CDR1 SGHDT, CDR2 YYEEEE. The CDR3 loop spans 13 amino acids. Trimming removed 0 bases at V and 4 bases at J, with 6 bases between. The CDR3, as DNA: TGTGCCAGCAGCTTGGGCCTAGCAGATACGCAGTATTTT. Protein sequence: CASSLGLADTQYF.

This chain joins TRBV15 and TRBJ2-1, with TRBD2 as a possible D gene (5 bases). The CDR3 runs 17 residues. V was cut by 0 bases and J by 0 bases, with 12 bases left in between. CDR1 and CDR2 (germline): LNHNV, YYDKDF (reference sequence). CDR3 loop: CATSREPGISSYNEQFF. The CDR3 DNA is TGTGCCACCAGCAGAGAGCCGGGAATAAGCTCCTACAATGAGCAGTTCTTC.

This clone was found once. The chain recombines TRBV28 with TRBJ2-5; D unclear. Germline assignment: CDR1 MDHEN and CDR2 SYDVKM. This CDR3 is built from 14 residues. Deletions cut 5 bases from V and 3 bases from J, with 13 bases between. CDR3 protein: CASSPDPAKETQYF. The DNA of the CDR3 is TGTGCCAGCAGTCCCGATCCAGCAAAAGAGACCCAGTACTTC.

CDR3 residues: CASSQTIDVNYEQYF. The CDR3 coding sequence is TGTGCCAGCAGCCAAACTATCGATGTTAACTACGAGCAGTACTTC. The rearrangement uses TRBV4-2 and TRBJ2-7, with D uncertain. V lost 2 bases to trimming and J lost 3 bases, with 14 bases between them. Germline CDR1 is LGHNA and CDR2 is YNFKEQ. This CDR3 comprises 15 residues.

CDR3 loop: CASSLDGGVWEKLFF. In nucleotides, the CDR3 is TGCGCCAGCAGCTTGGACGGCGGGGTATGGGAAAAACTGTTTTTT. The V and J genes are TRBV5-1 and TRBJ1-4; D is unresolved. Trimming left V 0 bases short and J 8 bases short, with 14 bases between. CDR1 and CDR2 (germline): SGHRS, YFSETQ. This CDR3 spans 15 amino acids.

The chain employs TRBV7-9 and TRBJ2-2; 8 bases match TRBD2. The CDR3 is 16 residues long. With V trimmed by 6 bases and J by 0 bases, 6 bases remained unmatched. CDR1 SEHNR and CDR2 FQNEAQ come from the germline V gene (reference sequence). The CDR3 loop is CASRPPSGPNTGELFF. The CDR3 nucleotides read TGTGCCAGCAGGCCCCCTAGCGGGCCGAACACCGGGGAGCTGTTTTTT.

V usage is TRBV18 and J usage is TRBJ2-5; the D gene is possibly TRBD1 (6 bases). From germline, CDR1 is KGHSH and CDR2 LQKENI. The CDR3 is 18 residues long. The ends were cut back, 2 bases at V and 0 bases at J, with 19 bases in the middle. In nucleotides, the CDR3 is TGTGCCAGCTCACCAGTGATGGGGACACCCGGGTACCAAGAGACCCAGTACTTC. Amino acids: CASSPVMGTPGYQETQYF.

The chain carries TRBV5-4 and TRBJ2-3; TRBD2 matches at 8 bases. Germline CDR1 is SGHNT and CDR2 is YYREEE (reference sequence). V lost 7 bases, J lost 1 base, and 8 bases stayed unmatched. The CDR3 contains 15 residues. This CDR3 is CASGKREQGTDTQYF. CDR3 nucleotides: TGTGCCAGCGGGAAGCGGGAGCAGGGCACAGATACGCAGTATTTT. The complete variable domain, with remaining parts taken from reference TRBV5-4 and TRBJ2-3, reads ETGVTQSPTHLIKTRGQQVTLRCSSQSGHNTVSWYQQALGQGPQFIFQYYREEENGRGNFPPRFSGLQFPNYSSELNVNALELDDSALYLCASGKREQGTDTQYFGPGTRLTVL.

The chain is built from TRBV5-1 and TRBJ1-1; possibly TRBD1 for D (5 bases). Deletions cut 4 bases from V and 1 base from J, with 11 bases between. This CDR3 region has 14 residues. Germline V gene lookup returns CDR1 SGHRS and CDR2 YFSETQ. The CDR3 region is CASSPGTGNTEAFF. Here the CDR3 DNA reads TGCGCCAGCAGCCCGGGGACGGGGAACACTGAAGCTTTCTTT.

This CDR3 reads CASSFGTGNSPLHF. For the CDR3, the DNA is TGTGCCAGCAGCTTCGGGACAGGGAATTCACCCCTCCACTTT. This chain uses TRBV7-3 with TRBJ1-6, with 9 bases that match TRBD1. This CDR3 region has 14 residues. Per germline, CDR1 SGHTA and CDR2 FQGTGA. The J segment lost 7 bases and the V segment lost 3 bases, leaving 1 base of the junction unmatched.

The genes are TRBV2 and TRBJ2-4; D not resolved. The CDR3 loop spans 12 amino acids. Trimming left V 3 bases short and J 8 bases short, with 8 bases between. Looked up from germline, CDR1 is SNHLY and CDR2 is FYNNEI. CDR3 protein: CASSDGVDIQYF. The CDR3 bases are TGTGCCAGCAGTGATGGGGTGGACATTCAGTACTTC.

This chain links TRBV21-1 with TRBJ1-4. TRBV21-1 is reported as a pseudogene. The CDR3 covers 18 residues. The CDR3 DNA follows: TGTGCCAGCAGCAAAGTGGAGTGGGGACCTACAACTAATGAAAAACTGTTTTTT. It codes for CASSKVEWGPTTNEKLFF.

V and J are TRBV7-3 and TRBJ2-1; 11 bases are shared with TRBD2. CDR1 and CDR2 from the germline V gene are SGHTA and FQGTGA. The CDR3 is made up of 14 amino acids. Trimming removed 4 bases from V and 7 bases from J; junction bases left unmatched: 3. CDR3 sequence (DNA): TGTGCCAGCAGCTCTGGGACTAGCGGAAATGAGCAGTTCTTC. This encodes CASSSGTSGNEQFF.

CDR3 coding DNA: TGCGCCAGCAGCTTAGGGGACTACAGGGGGGTCTACGAGCAGTACTTC. This codes for CASSLGDYRGVYEQYF. This chain joins TRBV5-1 and TRBJ2-7, with a possible D match to TRBD1 (8 bases). CDR3 length: 16 amino acids. The germline V gene encodes CDR1 SGHRS and CDR2 YFSETQ. With 2 bases removed from V and 3 bases from J, the gap between germline ends came to 18 bases.

CDR3 nucleotides: TGCGCCAGCAGCCGGGGGACAGGGAACGAGCAGTACTTC. Its protein product is CASSRGTGNEQYF. The chain links TRBV5-1 to TRBJ2-7; the match to TRBD1 covers 9 bases. Germline CDR1 SGHRS, CDR2 YFSETQ. V gave up 4 bases and J gave up 5 bases; unmatched junction bases: 4. CDR3 length: 13 amino acids.

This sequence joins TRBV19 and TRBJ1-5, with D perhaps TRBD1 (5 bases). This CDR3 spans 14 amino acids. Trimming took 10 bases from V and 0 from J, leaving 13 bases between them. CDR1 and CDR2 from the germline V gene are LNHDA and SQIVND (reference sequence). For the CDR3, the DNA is TGTGCCACTTCTTCCAGGGCTAGCAATCAGCCCCAGCATTTT. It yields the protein CATSSRASNQPQHF.

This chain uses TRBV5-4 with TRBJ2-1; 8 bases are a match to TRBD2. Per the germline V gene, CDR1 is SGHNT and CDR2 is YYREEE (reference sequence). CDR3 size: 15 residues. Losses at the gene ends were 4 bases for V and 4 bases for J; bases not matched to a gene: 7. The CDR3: CASSETGLGYNEQFF. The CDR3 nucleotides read TGTGCCAGCAGCGAGACGGGACTAGGATACAATGAGCAGTTCTTC.

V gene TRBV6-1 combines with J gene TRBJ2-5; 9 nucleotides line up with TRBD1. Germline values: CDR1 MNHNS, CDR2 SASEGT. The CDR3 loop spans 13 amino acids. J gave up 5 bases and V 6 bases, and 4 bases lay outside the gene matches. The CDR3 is CASRDRGWETQYF. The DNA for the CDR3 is TGTGCCAGCAGGGACAGGGGATGGGAGACCCAGTACTTC.

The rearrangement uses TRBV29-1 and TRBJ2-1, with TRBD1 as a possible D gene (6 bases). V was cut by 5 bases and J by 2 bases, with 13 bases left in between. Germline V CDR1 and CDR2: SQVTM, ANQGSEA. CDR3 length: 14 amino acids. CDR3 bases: TGCAGCGTTCTCCGGGACAATCCCTACAATGAGCAGTTCTTC. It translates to CSVLRDNPYNEQFF.

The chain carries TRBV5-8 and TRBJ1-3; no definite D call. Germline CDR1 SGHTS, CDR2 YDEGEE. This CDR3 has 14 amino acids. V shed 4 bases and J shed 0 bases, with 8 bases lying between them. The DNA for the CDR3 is TGTGCCAGCAGCGAGGGAGCCTCTGGAAACACCATATATTTT. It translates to CASSEGASGNTIYF.